The rows below give T cell receptor beta chains drawn from one sample of a study of regulatory T cells in long-lasting Graves disease. TCRdb processed the multiplex PCR reads anew with MiXCR; each CDR3 protein has one entry. The sample has roughly 610,000 distinct CDR3 sequences, about 16% seen once; the top ten hold about 11%. These data also formed part of another study, on T cells in Graves' hyperthyroidism and ophthalmopathy.

The starting material was peripheral blood mononuclear cells (PBMCs), obtained at new diagnosis, from a patient treated with antithyroid drugs. All receptors derive from a man aged 18 to 30 with Graves disease. CDR3s include the opening cysteine and the closing phenylalanine or tryptophan. A D gene is named only where the DNA matches it firmly. Clone size is shown for a subset of rows, as once, few, many or a class of expanded clone.

clone_size,j_call,d_call,v_call,cdr3_length,cdr3_aa,cdr3_nt
NA,TRBJ2-6,TRBD2,TRBV27,17,CASSLWSGRTGANVLTF,TGTGCCAGCAGTTTATGGAGCGGGAGGACTGGGGCCAACGTCCTGACTTTC
few,TRBJ2-7,TRBD2,TRBV28,11,CATSGRYEQYF,TGTGCCACCTCCGGGAGGTACGAGCAGTACTTC
many,TRBJ2-3,TRBD2,TRBV2,14,CASRERESLDTQYF,TGTGCCAGCAGGGAGCGGGAGAGCTTAGATACGCAGTATTTT
NA,TRBJ2-7,TRBD2,TRBV18,18,CASSPSRTRGTSSYEQYF,TGTGCCAGCTCACCCAGTCGGACTAGAGGGACTAGCTCCTACGAGCAGTACTTC
many,TRBJ2-1,NA,TRBV2,15,CASSARGGSYNEQFF,TGTGCCAGCAGCGCGCGAGGCGGGTCCTACAATGAGCAGTTCTTC
many,TRBJ2-7,TRBD2,TRBV28,14,CASSLRGLASEQYF,TGTGCCAGCAGTCTACGGGGACTAGCGAGCGAGCAGTACTTC
NA,TRBJ1-1,NA,TRBV4-2,16,CASSQEPGISNTEAFF,TGTGCCAGCAGCCAAGAACCGGGCATTTCGAACACTGAAGCTTTCTTT
many,TRBJ2-1,NA,TRBV5-1,14,CASSTDRVYNEQFF,TGCGCCAGCAGCACCGATAGAGTCTACAATGAGCAGTTCTTC
many,TRBJ1-1,TRBD1,TRBV11-2,17,CASSLAWVDRVETEAFF,TGCGCCAGCAGCTTGGCCTGGGTGGACAGGGTTGAAACTGAAGCTTTCTTT
NA,TRBJ2-7,NA,TRBV9,15,CASSGNPGPLYQQYF,TGTGCCAGCAGTGGAAACCCGGGCCCCCTCTACCAGCAGTACTTC
few,TRBJ2-1,TRBD1,TRBV7-3,15,CASSSDRGAYNEQFF,TGTGCCAGCAGTTCGGACAGGGGGGCTTACAATGAGCAGTTCTTC
NA,TRBJ1-2,NA,TRBV20-1,14,CSARDRGVSYGYTF,TGCAGTGCTAGAGACCGGGGGGTTAGCTATGGCTACACCTTC
few,TRBJ2-7,NA,TRBV5-1,17,CASSLGARGLLTYEQYF,TGCGCCAGCAGCTTGGGGGCCCGGGGGCTACTGACCTACGAGCAGTACTTC
NA,TRBJ2-1,TRBD2,TRBV12-3/TRBV12-4,15,CASAPTSGSYNEQFF,TGTGCCAGCGCGCCGACTAGCGGGTCCTACAATGAGCAGTTCTTC
NA,TRBJ2-3,TRBD1,TRBV3-1,16,CASSHLDRSYTDTQYF,TGTGCCAGCAGCCATTTGGACAGGTCGTATACAGATACGCAGTATTTT
NA,TRBJ2-3,NA,TRBV3-1,16,CASSHYLGESPDTQYF,TGTGCCAGCAGCCACTACCTAGGGGAGTCCCCAGATACGCAGTATTTT
NA,TRBJ1-2,TRBD1,TRBV6-5,15,CASSYLGQGTYGYTF,TGTGCCAGCAGTTACTTGGGACAGGGAACCTACGGCTACACCTTC
NA,TRBJ2-2,NA,TRBV7-7,13,CASSRPGTGELFF,TGTGCTAGCAGCCGGCCAGGGACCGGGGAGCTGTTTTTT
few,TRBJ1-2,NA,TRBV6-5,14,CASSSPGRLYGYTF,TGTGCCAGCAGTTCCCCGGGACGGCTCTATGGCTACACCTTC
many,TRBJ1-1,TRBD1,TRBV7-9,14,CASSRTGSATEAFF,TGTGCCAGCAGCCGGACAGGGTCGGCCACTGAAGCTTTCTTT
NA,TRBJ2-3,NA,TRBV6-1,15,CASSERGQGTDTQYF,TGTGCCAGCAGTGAAAGAGGGCAGGGAACAGATACGCAGTATTTT
few,TRBJ2-7,TRBD2,TRBV27,14,CASSAKRGRYEQYF,TGTGCCAGCAGTGCAAAGCGGGGGAGGTACGAGCAGTACTTC
NA,TRBJ1-3,TRBD1,TRBV7-9,17,CASTRDRSALSGNTIYF,TGTGCCAGCACCAGGGACAGGTCTGCCCTATCTGGAAACACCATATATTTT
many,TRBJ1-1,NA,TRBV11-2,13,CASSLNKNTEAFF,TGTGCCAGCAGCTTGAACAAGAACACTGAAGCTTTCTTT
NA,TRBJ1-3,TRBD1,TRBV7-9,19,CASSLGQGATYLSGNTIYF,TGTGCCAGCAGCCTGGGACAGGGGGCTACTTACCTCTCTGGAAACACCATATATTTT